This TCR beta chain derives from a study of CD8 T cells in ankylosing spondylitis. Trimming removed 3 bases from V and 0 bases from J; junction bases left unmatched: 5. The CDR3 sequence is 19 residues long. Germline V CDR1 and CDR2: MGHRA, YSYEKL. Quantitative 5'-RACE with molecular barcodes generated TCR beta libraries. Using its own MiXCR run on the 5' RACE reads, TCRdb lists one record per CDR3 protein. In the table there are 700,000 to 1,000,000 distinct CDR3 sequences, approximately 10% of which are singletons. The table lists this clonotype with many counts. What it binds is unknown. Study results and caveats: Ankylosing spondylitis blood appeared to carry a characteristic TCR beta motif of roughly 8 highly homologous variants. The authors found the disease-linked clones to be CD8+ and relatively rare in peripheral blood. Disease-linked clones reportedly concentrated significantly in matched ankylosing spondylitis synovial fluid.

The V gene is TRBV4-1, the J gene TRBJ2-1, with 16 nucleotides matching TRBD2. The sequence came from a male donor with ankylosing spondylitis. Source material: blood, either unsorted or a sorted T cell fraction (not recorded which). The CDR3 here is CASSHLGLAGGPSYNEQFF. The CDR3 coding sequence is TGCGCCAGCAGCCACCTGGGACTAGCGGGAGGGCCCTCCTACAATGAGCAGTTCTTC.